This T cell receptor (beta chain) was sequenced during a study of shared clonotypes between healthy human individuals. The donors were adults (healthy and HIV-negative) with no recent acute infections or vaccinations. The study drew all its donors from Caucasian adults living in Nashville, Tennessee. It was about 82 million PBMCs that unsorted samples used for genomic DNA. In the case of this clone: Its antigen is undetermined.

Findings and limits, study-wide: An effect of sequencing depth on clonotype sharing among donors was expected.

Produced via immunoSEQ multiplex PCR; TCRdb's table is partial and in-frame only. Seen here are roughly 500,000 clones, about four fifths observed once, and the top ten hold 13%. Germline CDR1 and CDR2: MDHEN and SYDVKM. The length of the CDR3 is 13 residues. After removal of 7 bases from V and 7 bases from J, the junction contained 8 bases not matched to a gene. The TCR sequence derives from a woman aged 40 to 50 in good health. Some clones in this sample may be carry-over from other donors' samples. The sample comprised PBMCs. The chain has TRBV28 and TRBJ2-7, with 9 bases aligning to TRBD2. CDR3 coding DNA: TGTGCCAGCATGGTAGCGGGAGTGAGGGAGCAGTACTTC. Amino acid sequence: CASMVAGVREQYF. The full variable domain, completed using reference TRBV28 and TRBJ2-7, is DVKVTQSSRYLVKRTGEKVFLECVQDMDHENMFWYRQDPGLGLRLIYFSYDVKMKEKGDIPEGYSVSREKKERFSLILESASTNQTSMYLCASMVAGVREQYFGPGTRLTVT.